The 23 T cell receptor beta chains in this list originate from one sample, sequenced in a study of T cells expressing NK-cell markers. TCRdb re-called the 5' RACE reads; one entry per CDR3 protein, DNA not given. The listing contains 250,000 or so distinct CDR3 sequences. The sequenced sample consisted of blood T cells: a sorted CD56 or NKG2C T cell subset, CD4+ or CD8+ T cells, or bulk PBMC T cells (not recorded which). The receptors come from a woman between 18 and 70 years old in good health.

The chain has TRBV4-3 and TRBJ2-1; as DNA is missing, the TRBD2 call by TCRdb cannot be tested. The CDR3 length is 13 residues. Germline lookup yields CDR1 LGHNA and CDR2 YSLEER. The CDR3 sequence: CASSPAAAGEQFF.

The V gene is TRBV29-1, the J gene TRBJ2-7. Germline loops: CDR1 SQVTM, CDR2 ANQGSEA. This CDR3 spans 12 amino acids. This CDR3 reads CSGATQNYEQYF.

V is TRBV12-3 or TRBV12-4 and J is TRBJ1-4; TCRdb's D call, TRBD1, is unchecked because there is no DNA. The CDR3 contains 14 residues. CDR3 protein: CASSDTGGREKLFF.

The V call is TRBV2, the J call TRBJ2-1. The CDR3 consists of 13 residues. The germline gives CDR1 SNHLY, CDR2 FYNNEI. The CDR3 sequence: CASSDSHYNEQFF.

The chain couples TRBV20-1 to TRBJ2-1. This CDR3 contains 13 residues. CDR1 is DFQATT, CDR2 SNEGSKA, per germline (reference sequence). The CDR3 here is CSASRAGYNEQFF.

The genes are TRBV14 and TRBJ2-3; the D call of TRBD1 rests on TCRdb alone, since no DNA is present to check it. The CDR3 consists of 17 residues. Germline lookup yields CDR1 SGHDN and CDR2 FVKESK. This CDR3 reads CASSLWTGGLNTDTQYF. Looking up the rest from reference TRBV14 and TRBJ2-3 gives the full variable domain: EAGVTQFPSHSVIEKGQTVTLRCDPISGHDNLYWYRRVMGKEIKFLLHFVKESKQDESGMPNNRFLAERTGGTYSTLKVQPAELEDSGVYFCASSLWTGGLNTDTQYFGPGTRLTVL.

The CDR3: CASSFESPREIREQYF. This chain uses TRBV12-3 or TRBV12-4 with TRBJ2-7; TCRdb indicates TRBD2, and absent DNA this call remains unverified. CDR3 length: 16 residues.

This chain connects TRBV5-6 to TRBJ1-5; as DNA is missing, the TRBD1 call by TCRdb cannot be tested. Germline V gene data show CDR1 as SGHDT and CDR2 as YYEEEE. This CDR3 is built from 15 residues. CDR3 in amino acids: CASSQLTGPDQPQHF.

CDR3 protein: CATSRGGGPAVYGYTF. V is TRBV15 and J is TRBJ1-2; checking the TCRdb D call of TRBD1 is not possible without DNA. Germline V lookup: CDR1 LNHNV, CDR2 YYDKDF (reference sequence). The CDR3 runs to 16 residues.

The rearrangement links TRBV20-1 to TRBJ2-3; the D call from TCRdb, TRBD2, cannot be confirmed without DNA. The CDR3 has 13 residues. Per the germline V gene, CDR1 is DFQATT and CDR2 is SNEGSKA (reference sequence). The CDR3: CSAKGGPGDTQYF.

The chain is built from TRBV28 and TRBJ2-7. Germline V gene data show CDR1 as MDHEN and CDR2 as SYDVKM. This CDR3 spans 14 amino acids. CDR3 residues: CASSLFLKYYEQYF.

The V call is TRBV15, the J call TRBJ2-3; TCRdb returns TRBD2, unconfirmable since there is no DNA. Germline assignment: CDR1 LNHNV and CDR2 YYDKDF (reference sequence). The CDR3 is made up of 14 amino acids. CDR3 sequence reads: CATSRDIAALLQYF.

The chain is built from TRBV7-9 and TRBJ2-5; TCRdb's D call, TRBD2, is unchecked because there is no DNA. Germline V CDR1 and CDR2: SEHNR, FQNEAQ (reference sequence). This CDR3 region has 13 residues. CDR3: CASSLGGIWTQYF.

The V and J genes are TRBV6-2 or TRBV6-3 and TRBJ1-1. The V gene's germline CDR1 is MNHEY and CDR2 SVGEGT. The CDR3 has 12 residues. The CDR3 loop reads CASSYTVAEAFF.

This chain joins TRBV4-2 and TRBJ2-5; the TRBD2 assignment by TCRdb is unverifiable without DNA. This CDR3 comprises 15 residues. Germline V gene data show CDR1 as LGHNA and CDR2 as YNFKEQ. The CDR3: CASSHGSGNQETQYF.

The chain carries TRBV7-2 and TRBJ2-1. Germline V CDR1 and CDR2: SGHTA, FQGNSA. The CDR3 extends over 17 amino acids. The CDR3 region is CASSIPASGHSYNEQFF. The complete variable domain, with remaining parts taken from reference TRBV7-2 and TRBJ2-1, reads GAGVSQSPSNKVTEKGKDVELRCDPISGHTALYWYRQSLGQGLEFLIYFQGNSAPDKSGLPSDRFSAERTGGSVSTLTIQRTQQEDSAVYLCASSIPASGHSYNEQFFGPGTRLTVL.

The V and J genes are TRBV20-1 and TRBJ2-3; with no DNA, the TCRdb D assignment of TRBD2 cannot be verified. The CDR3 sequence is 16 residues long. Germline loops: CDR1 DFQATT, CDR2 SNEGSKA (reference sequence). This CDR3 reads CSASGAGGLVTDTQYF.

This sequence joins TRBV7-2 and TRBJ2-4; TCRdb returns TRBD2, unconfirmable since there is no DNA. Germline CDR1 is SGHTA and CDR2 is FQGNSA. This CDR3 spans 13 amino acids. This CDR3 is CASSTGGVNIQYF.

The CDR3 here is CSAKREGYEQYF. The chain joins TRBV29-1 to TRBJ2-7; the D call of TRBD2 rests on TCRdb alone, since no DNA is present to check it. The CDR3 sequence is 12 residues long. Germline CDR1 is SQVTM and CDR2 is ANQGSEA.

The chain recombines TRBV12-3 or TRBV12-4 with TRBJ1-1; TCRdb proposes TRBD1, but this gene call is untestable without DNA. The CDR3 has 14 amino acids. This CDR3 is CASILSVQGTEAFF.

J is TRBJ2-5 and V is TRBV20-1; TCRdb lists TRBD2, though no DNA is available to test this call. Looked up from germline, CDR1 is DFQATT and CDR2 is SNEGSKA (reference sequence). The CDR3 extends over 15 amino acids. CDR3 protein: CSASGWASGSETQYF.

The rearrangement links TRBV15 to TRBJ2-3. This CDR3 spans 12 amino acids. The germline gives CDR1 LNHNV, CDR2 YYDKDF (reference sequence). The CDR3 region is CATSSGEDTQYF.

This chain joins TRBV15 and TRBJ1-1. This CDR3 contains 12 residues. Germline V CDR1 and CDR2: LNHNV, YYDKDF (reference sequence). The CDR3 sequence: CAIGAGNTEAFF. Full variable domain (missing parts from reference TRBV15 and TRBJ1-1): DAMVIQNPRYQVTQFGKPVTLSCSQTLNHNVMYWYQQKSSQAPKLLFHYYDKDFNNEADTPDNFQSRRPNTSFCFLDIRSPGLGDTAMYLCAIGAGNTEAFFGQGTRLTVV.